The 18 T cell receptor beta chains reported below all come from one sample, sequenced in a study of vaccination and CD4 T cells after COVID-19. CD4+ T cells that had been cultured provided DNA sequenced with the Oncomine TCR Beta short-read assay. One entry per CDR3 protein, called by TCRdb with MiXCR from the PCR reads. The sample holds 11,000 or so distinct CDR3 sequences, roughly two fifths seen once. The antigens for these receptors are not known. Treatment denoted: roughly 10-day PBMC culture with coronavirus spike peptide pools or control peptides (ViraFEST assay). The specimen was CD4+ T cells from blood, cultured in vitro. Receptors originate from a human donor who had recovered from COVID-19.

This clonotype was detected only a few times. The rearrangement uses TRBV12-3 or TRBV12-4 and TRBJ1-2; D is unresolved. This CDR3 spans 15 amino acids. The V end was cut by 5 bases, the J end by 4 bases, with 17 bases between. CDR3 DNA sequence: TGTGCCAGCAGTCCCTCAGGACGGCTACTCTATGGCTACACCTTC. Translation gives CASSPSGRLLYGYTF.

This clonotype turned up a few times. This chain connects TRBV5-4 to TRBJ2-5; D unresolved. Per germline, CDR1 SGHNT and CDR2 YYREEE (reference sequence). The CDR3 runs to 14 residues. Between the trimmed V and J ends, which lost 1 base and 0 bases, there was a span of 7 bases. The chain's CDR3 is CASSLMGNQETQYF. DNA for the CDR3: TGTGCCAGCAGCTTGATGGGGAACCAAGAGACCCAGTACTTC.

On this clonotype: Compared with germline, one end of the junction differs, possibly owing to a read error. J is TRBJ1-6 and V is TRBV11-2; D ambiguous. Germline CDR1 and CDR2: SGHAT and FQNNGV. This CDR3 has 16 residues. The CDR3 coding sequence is TGTGCCAGTAGCTTAGGATGGGCCAGGTACAATTCACCCCTCCACTTT. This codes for CASSLGWARYNSPLHF.

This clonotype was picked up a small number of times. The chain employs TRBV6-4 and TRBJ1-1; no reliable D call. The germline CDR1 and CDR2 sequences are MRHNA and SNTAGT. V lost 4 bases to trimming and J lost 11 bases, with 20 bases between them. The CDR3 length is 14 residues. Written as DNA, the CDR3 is TGTGCCAGCAGTGGGCCAGATGAACGCCGTTGGGCTTTCTTT. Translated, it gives CASSGPDERRWAFF.

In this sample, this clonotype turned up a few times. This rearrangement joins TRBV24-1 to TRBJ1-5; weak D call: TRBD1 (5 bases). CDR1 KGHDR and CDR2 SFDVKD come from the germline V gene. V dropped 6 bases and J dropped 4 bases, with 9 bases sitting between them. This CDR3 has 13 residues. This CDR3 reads CATSSQGNQPQHF. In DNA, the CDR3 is TGTGCCACCAGTAGCCAGGGAAATCAGCCCCAGCATTTT.

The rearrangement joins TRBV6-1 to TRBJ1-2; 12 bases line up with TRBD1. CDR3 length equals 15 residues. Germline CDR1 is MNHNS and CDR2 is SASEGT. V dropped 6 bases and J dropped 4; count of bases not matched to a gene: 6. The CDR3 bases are TGTGCCAGCAGAGGGACAGGGGGCGAAAGCTATGGCTACACCTTC. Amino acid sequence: CASRGTGGESYGYTF.

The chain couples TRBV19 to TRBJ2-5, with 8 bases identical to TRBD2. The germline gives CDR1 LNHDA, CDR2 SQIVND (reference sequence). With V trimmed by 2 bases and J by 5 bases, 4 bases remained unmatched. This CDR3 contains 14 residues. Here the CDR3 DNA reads TGTGCCAGTAGTATAAACGGGGGGGCGGAGACCCAGTACTTC. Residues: CASSINGGAETQYF. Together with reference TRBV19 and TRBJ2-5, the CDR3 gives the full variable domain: DGGITQSPKYLFRKEGQNVTLSCEQNLNHDAMYWYRQDPGQGLRLIYYSQIVNDFQKGDIAEGYSVSREKKESFPLTVTSAQKNPTAFYLCASSINGGAETQYFGPGTRLLVL.

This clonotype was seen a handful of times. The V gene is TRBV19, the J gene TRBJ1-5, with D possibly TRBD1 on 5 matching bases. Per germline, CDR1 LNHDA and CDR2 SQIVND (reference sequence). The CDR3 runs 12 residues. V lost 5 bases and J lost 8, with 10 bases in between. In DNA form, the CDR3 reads TGTGCCAGTAGTCACTGGGGGGAGCCCCAGCATTTT. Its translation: CASSHWGEPQHF.

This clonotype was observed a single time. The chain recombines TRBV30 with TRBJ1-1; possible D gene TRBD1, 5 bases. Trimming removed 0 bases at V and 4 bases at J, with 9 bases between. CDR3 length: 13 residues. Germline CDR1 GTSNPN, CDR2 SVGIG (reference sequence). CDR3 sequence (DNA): TGTGCCTGGAGTGTACGGGGGAGCACTGAAGCTTTCTTT. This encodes CAWSVRGSTEAFF.

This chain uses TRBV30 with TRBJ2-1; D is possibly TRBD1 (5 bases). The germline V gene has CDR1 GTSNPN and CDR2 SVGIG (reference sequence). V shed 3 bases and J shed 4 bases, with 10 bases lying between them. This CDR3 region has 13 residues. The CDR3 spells CAWSRDRYNEQFF. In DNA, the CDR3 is TGTGCCTGGAGCCGTGACAGATACAATGAGCAGTTCTTC. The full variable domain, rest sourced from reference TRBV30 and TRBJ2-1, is SQTIHQWPATLVQPVGSPLSLECTVEGTSNPNLYWYRQAAGRGLQLLFYSVGIGQISSEVPQNLSASRPQDRQFILSSKKLLLSDSGFYLCAWSRDRYNEQFFGPGTRLTVL.

The DNA for the CDR3 is TGCGCCAGCAGCCCAAGACATTTGGCCTATCAGCCCCAGCATTTT. Amino acid sequence: CASSPRHLAYQPQHF. The V and J genes are TRBV4-1 and TRBJ1-5; unclear D gene. The V gene's germline CDR1 is MGHRA and CDR2 YSYEKL. This CDR3 has 15 amino acids. Trimming pared 4 bases from V and 5 bases from J, leaving 15 bases between.

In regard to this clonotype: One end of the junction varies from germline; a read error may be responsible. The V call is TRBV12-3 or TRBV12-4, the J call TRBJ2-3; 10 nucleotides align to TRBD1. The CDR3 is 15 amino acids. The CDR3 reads CASSGAGTGEDTRYF. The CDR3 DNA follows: TGTGCCAGCAGTGGTGCCGGGACAGGGGAGGATACGCGGTATTTT.

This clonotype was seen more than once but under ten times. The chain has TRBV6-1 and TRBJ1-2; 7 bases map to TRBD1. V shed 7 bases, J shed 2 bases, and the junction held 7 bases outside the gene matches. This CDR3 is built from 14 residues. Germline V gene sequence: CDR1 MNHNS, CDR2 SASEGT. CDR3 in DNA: TGTGCCAGCACTCTGGGGACAGAGAACTATGGCTACACCTTC. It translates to CASTLGTENYGYTF.

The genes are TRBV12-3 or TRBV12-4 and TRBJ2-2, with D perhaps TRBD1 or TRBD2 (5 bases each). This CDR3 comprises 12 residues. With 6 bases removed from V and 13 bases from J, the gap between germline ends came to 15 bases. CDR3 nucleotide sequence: TGTGCCAGCAGCCCAGACACAGGAGGGCTGTTTTTT. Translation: CASSPDTGGLFF.

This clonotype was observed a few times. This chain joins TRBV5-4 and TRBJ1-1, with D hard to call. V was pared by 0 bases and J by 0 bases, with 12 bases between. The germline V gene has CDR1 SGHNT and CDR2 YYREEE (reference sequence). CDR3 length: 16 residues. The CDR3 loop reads CASSLGRPIMNTEAFF. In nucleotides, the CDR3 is TGTGCCAGCAGCTTGGGTAGACCGATCATGAACACTGAAGCTTTCTTT.

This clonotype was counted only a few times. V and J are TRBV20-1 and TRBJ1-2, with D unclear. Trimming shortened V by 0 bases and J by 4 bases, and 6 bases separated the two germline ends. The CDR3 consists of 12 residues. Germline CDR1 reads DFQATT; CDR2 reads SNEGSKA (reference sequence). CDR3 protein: CSARDESYGYTF. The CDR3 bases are TGCAGTGCTAGAGACGAGTCCTATGGCTACACCTTC.

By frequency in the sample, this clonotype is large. The CDR3 loop reads CASWGGGSTEAFF. The CDR3 DNA sequence: TGTGCCAGCTGGGGCGGAGGGTCCACTGAAGCTTTCTTT. This chain links TRBV2 with TRBJ1-1; perhaps TRBD1 as D (5 bases). The CDR3 is 13 amino acids. V lost 8 bases, J lost 4 bases, and 14 bases lay in between. Germline V gene sequence: CDR1 SNHLY, CDR2 FYNNEI.

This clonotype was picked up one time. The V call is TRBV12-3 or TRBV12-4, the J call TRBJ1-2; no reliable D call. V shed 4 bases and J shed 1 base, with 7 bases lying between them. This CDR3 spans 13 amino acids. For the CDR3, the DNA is TGTGCCAGCAGTTCGGAGATTAACTATGGCTACACCTTC. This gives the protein CASSSEINYGYTF.